The present T cell receptor beta chain was sequenced within a study of CD8 T cells in ankylosing spondylitis (dated 2017 in TCRdb). Some background on the complete study: T cell receptor beta repertoires were profiled in healthy donors and ankylosing spondylitis patients so that disease-linked TCR variants could be found. The full study cohort was made up of 25 ankylosing spondylitis patients and over 90 healthy donors. Samples of peripheral blood were taken, and for ankylosing spondylitis patients, synovial fluid was collected as well. Study-level results and caveats: The disease-linked clones were reported as significantly enriched in matched synovial fluid samples from ankylosing spondylitis patients. The disease-linked clones had a CD8+ phenotype and were found at relatively low frequencies in peripheral blood. Blood from ankylosing spondylitis patients appeared to be characterized by a TCR beta motif made up of about 8 highly homologous amino acid variants. Some motif variants had previously been reported in the synovial fluid and blood of reactive arthritis patients, which suggests shared mechanisms of disease initiation.

CDR1 and CDR2 (MNHNS, SASEGT) derive from the germline V gene. The CDR3 runs 15 amino acids, cysteine and phenylalanine included. Solely the CDR3 DNA is kept, with 45 bases framed from the first base. Unmatched junction bases come to 4, with V trimmed by 3 bases and J by 6 bases. Concerning this clonotype itself: No cognate antigen has been identified for it. No clone much larger than this one lies a single base away; base qualities are absent.

Sequenced using an Illumina HiSeq 2500. Quantitative 5'-RACE with molecular barcodes was used to prepare TCR beta libraries. As for the original processing: A new computational method, built on a probabilistic model of VDJ rearrangement, was used to identify disease-linked TCR variants. TCRdb ran its own pipeline on the public reads, namely fastp trimming at Q25 and MiXCR clone calling, and kept in-frame beta chains. Entries are consolidated by CDR3 protein sequence, retaining the most common genes and DNA. The V and J calls and clone size are TCRdb's, not the authors'. The sample contains roughly 440,000 distinct CDR3 sequences, approximately 17% of them found a single time. 0.95% to 1.1% of the sample is taken by the ten largest.

Sequenced input: blood, either unsorted or a sorted T cell fraction (not recorded which). The receptor was derived from a male donor with ankylosing spondylitis. The rearrangement combines TRBV6-1 with TRBJ1-4, with 10 central nucleotides matching TRBD1. The DNA sequence follows: TGTGCCAGCAGTGACCCGGGACAGGGGTATGAAAAACTGTTTTTT. The resulting protein is CASSDPGQGYEKLFF.